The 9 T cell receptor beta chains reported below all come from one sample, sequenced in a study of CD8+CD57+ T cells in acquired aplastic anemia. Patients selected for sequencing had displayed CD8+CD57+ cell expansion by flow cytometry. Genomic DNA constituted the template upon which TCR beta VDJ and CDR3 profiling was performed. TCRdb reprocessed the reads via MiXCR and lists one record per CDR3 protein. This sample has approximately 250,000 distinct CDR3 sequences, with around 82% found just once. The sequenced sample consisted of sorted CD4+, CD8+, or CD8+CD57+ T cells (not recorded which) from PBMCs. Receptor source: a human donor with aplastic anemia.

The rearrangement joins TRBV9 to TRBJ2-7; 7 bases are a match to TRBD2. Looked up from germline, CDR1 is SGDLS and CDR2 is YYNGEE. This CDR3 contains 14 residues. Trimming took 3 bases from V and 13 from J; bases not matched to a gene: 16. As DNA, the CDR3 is TGTGCCAGCAGCGGCCGGGGGGACCCGAACGATGGCTACTTC. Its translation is CASSGRGDPNDGYF.

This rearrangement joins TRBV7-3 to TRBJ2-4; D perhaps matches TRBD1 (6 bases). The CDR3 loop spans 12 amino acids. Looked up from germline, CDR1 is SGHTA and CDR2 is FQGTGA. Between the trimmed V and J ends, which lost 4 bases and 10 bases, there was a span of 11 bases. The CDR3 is CASSSTTGIQYF. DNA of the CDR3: TGTGCCAGCAGCTCCACTACAGGGATTCAGTACTTC. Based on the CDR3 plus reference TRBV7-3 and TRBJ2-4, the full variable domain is GAGVSQTPSNKVTEKGKYVELRCDPISGHTALYWYRQSLGQGPEFLIYFQGTGAADDSGLPNDRFFAVRPEGSVSTLKIQRTERGDSAVYLCASSSTTGIQYFGAGTRLSVL.

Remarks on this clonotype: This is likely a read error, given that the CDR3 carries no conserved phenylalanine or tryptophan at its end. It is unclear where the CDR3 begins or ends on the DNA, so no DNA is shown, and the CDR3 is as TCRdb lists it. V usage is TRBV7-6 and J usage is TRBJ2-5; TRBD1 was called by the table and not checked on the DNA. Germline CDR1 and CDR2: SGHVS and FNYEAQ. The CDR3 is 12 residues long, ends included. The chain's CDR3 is CAITGGAEPQWS.

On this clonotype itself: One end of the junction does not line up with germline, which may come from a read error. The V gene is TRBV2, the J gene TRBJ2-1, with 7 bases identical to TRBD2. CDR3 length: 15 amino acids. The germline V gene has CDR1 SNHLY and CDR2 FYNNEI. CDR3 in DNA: TGTGCCAGCAGTATAGCTAGCGGAGCCTACAATGAGTATTTTTTC. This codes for CASSIASGAYNEYFF.

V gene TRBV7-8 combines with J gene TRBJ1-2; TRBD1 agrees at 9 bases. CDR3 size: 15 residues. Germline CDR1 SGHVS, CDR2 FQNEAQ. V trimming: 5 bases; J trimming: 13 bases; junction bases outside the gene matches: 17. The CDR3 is CASSLTGGGTEAFTF. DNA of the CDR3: TGTGCCAGCAGCCTCACAGGGGGCGGGACTGAAGCTTTCACCTTC.

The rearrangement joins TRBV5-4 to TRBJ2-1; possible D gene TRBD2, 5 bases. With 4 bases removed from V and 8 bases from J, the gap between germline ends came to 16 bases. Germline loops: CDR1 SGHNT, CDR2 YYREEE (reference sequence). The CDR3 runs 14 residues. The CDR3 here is CASSVGSANDEQFF. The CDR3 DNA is TGTGCCAGCAGCGTAGGGAGCGCGAACGATGAGCAGTTCTTC.

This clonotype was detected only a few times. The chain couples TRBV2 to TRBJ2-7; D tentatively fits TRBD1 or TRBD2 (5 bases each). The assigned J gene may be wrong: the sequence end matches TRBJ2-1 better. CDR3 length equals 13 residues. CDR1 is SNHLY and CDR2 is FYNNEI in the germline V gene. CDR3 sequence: CASSDGGIYEQFF. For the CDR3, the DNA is TGTGCCAGCAGTGATGGGGGTATCTACGAGCAGTTCTTC.

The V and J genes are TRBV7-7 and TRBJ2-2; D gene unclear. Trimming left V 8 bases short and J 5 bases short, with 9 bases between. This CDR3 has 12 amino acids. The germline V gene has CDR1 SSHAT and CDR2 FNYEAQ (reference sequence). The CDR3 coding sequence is TGTGCCAGCTATGAAGGGACCGGGGAGCTGTTTTTT. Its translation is CASYEGTGELFF.

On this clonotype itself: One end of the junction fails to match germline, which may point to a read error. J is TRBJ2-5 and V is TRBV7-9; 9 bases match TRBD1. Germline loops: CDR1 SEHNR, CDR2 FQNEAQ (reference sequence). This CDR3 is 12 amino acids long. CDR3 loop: CAGQGPRSTQCF. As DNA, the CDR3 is TGTGCCGGACAGGGGCCTAGAAGCACCCAGTGCTTT.